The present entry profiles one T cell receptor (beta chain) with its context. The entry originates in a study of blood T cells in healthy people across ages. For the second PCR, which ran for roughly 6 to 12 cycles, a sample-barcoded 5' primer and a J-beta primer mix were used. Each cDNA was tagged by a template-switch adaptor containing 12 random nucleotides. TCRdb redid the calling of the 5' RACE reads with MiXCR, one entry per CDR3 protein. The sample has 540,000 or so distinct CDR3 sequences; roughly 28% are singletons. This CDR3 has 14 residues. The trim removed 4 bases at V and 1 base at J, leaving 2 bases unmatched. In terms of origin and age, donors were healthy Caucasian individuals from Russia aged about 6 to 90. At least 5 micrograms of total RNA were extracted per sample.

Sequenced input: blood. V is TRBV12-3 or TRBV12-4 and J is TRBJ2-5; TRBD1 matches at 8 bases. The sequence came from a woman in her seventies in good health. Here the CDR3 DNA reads TGTGCCAGCAGTTGGACAGGGACCCAAGAGACCCAGTACTTC. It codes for CASSWTGTQETQYF.